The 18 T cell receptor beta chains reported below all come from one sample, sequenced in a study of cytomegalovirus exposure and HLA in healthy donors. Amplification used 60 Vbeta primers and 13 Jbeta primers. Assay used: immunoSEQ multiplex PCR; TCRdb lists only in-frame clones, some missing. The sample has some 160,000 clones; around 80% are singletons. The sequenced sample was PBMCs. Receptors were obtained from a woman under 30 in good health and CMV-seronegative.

The CDR3 nucleotides are TGCGCCAGCAGCTTGTTAAACAACAGGAACACTGAAGCTTTCTTT. Translated: CASSLLNNRNTEAFF. The chain carries TRBV5-1 and TRBJ1-1; unclear D gene. CDR3 size: 15 residues. V gave up 1 base and J gave up 1 base, with 11 bases separating them. From germline, CDR1 is SGHRS and CDR2 YFSETQ.

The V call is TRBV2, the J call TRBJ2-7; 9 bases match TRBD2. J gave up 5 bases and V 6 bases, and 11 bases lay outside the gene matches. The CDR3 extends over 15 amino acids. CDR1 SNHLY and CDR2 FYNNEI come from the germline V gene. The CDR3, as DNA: TGTGCCAGCAGCGCGGGGGGGTTCCTCGGCCACGAGCAGTACTTC. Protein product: CASSAGGFLGHEQYF.

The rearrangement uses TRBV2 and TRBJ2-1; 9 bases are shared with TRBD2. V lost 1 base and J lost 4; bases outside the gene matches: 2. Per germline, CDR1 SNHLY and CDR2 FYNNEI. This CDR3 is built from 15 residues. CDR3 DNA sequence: TGTGCCAGCAGTGAAGAGCGGGGGGCTTACAATGAGCAGTTCTTC. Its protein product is CASSEERGAYNEQFF. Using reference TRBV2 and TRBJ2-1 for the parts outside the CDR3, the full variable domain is EPEVTQTPSHQVTQMGQEVILRCVPISNHLYFYWYRQILGQKVEFLVSFYNNEISEKSEIFDDQFSVERPDGSNFTLKIRSTKLEDSAMYFCASSEERGAYNEQFFGPGTRLTVL.

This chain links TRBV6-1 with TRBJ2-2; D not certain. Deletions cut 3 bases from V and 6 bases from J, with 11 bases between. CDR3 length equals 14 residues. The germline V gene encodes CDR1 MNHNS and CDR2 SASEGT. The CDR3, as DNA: TGTGCCAGCAGTGAGGGCTTCCCGGCCGGGGAGCTGTTTTTT. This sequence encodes CASSEGFPAGELFF.

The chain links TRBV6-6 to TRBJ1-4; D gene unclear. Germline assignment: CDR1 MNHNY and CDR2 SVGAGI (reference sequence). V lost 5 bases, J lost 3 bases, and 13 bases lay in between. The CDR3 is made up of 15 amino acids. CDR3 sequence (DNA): TGTGCCAGCAGTGTGTCCGTTACTTCTAATGAAAAACTGTTTTTT. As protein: CASSVSVTSNEKLFF.

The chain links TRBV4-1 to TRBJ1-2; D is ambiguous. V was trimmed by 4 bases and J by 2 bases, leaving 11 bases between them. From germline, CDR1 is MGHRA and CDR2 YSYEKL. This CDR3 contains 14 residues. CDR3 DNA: TGCGCCAGCAGCCGCCAACAGATGAACTATGGCTACACCTTC. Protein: CASSRQQMNYGYTF.

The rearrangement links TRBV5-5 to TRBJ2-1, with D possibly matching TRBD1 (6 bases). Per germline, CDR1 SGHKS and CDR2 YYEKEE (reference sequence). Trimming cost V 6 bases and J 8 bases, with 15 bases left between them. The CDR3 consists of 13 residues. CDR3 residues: CASNLQGPHEQFF. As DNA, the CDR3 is TGTGCCAGCAACTTACAGGGTCCCCATGAGCAGTTCTTC.

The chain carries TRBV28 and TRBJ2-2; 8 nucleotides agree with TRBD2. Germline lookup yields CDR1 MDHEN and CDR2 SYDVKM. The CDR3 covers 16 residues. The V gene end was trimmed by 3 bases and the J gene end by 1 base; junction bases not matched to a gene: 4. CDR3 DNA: TGTGCCAGCAGTTTTCCCCTAGCGGGGAACACCGGGGAGCTGTTTTTT. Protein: CASSFPLAGNTGELFF.

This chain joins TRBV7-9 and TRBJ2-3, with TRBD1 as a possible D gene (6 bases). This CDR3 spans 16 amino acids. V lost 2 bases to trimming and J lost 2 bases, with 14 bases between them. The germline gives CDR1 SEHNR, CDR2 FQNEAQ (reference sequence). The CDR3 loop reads CASSLQGQELTDTQYF. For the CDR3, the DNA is TGTGCCAGCAGCTTACAGGGGCAGGAGCTCACAGATACGCAGTATTTT.

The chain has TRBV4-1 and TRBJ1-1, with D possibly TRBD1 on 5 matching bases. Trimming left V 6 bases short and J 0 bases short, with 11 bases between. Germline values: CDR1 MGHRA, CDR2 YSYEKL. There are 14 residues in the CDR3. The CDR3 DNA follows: TGCGCCAGCAGATTTGAAGGGGTGAACACTGAAGCTTTCTTT. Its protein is CASRFEGVNTEAFF.

The chain's CDR3 is CASRYRDSPLHF. CDR3 DNA sequence: TGTGCCAGCAGGTACAGGGACTCACCCCTCCACTTT. V usage is TRBV6-1 and J usage is TRBJ1-6, with D tentatively TRBD1 (6 bases). Trimming took 6 bases from V and 10 from J, leaving 10 bases between them. The V gene's germline CDR1 is MNHNS and CDR2 SASEGT. The CDR3 spans 12 residues.

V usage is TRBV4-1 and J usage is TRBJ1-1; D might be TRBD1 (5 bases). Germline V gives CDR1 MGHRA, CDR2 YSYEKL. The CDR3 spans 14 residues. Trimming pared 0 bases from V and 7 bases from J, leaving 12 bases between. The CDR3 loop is CASSQEGRRLEAFF. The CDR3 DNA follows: TGCGCCAGCAGCCAAGAGGGGCGGCGGCTTGAAGCTTTCTTT.

CDR3 nucleotides: TGTGCCAGCAGCTTGGCTCAGAATAATCAGCCCCAGCATTTT. It translates to CASSLAQNNQPQHF. The V gene is TRBV5-4, the J gene TRBJ1-5, with D unresolved. The V end lost 0 bases, the J end lost 4 bases, and 8 bases lay between the germline ends. Germline lookup yields CDR1 SGHNT and CDR2 YYREEE (reference sequence). CDR3 length: 14 residues.

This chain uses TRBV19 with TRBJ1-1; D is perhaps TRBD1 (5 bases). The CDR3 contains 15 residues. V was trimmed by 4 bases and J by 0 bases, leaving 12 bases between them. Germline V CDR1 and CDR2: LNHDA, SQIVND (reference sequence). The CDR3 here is CASSRSRRVNTEAFF. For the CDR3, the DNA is TGTGCCAGTAGTAGGTCCCGCAGGGTGAACACTGAAGCTTTCTTT.

The CDR3 loop is CASSPGQGSNTEAFF. The CDR3 DNA reads TGTGCCAGCTCACCGGGGCAGGGATCGAACACTGAAGCTTTCTTT. The chain couples TRBV18 to TRBJ1-1; TRBD1 is a possible D gene (5 bases). The CDR3 totals 15 residues. Germline V gene data show CDR1 as KGHSH and CDR2 as LQKENI. V shed 3 bases and J shed 1 base, with 12 bases lying between them. The variable domain in full, with the rest retrieved from reference TRBV18 and TRBJ1-1, is NAGVMQNPRHLVRRRGQEARLRCSPMKGHSHVYWYRQLPEEGLKFMVYLQKENIIDESGMPKERFSAEFPKEGPSILRIQQVVRGDSAAYFCASSPGQGSNTEAFFGQGTRLTVV.

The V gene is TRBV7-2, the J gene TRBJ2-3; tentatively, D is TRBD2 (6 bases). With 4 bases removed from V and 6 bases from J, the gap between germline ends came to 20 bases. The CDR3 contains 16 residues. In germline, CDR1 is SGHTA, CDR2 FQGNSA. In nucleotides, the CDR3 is TGTGCCAGCAGCTCGATCCCTAGCGCGGGTGGGGATACGCAGTATTTT. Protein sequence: CASSSIPSAGGDTQYF. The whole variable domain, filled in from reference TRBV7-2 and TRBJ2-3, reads GAGVSQSPSNKVTEKGKDVELRCDPISGHTALYWYRQSLGQGLEFLIYFQGNSAPDKSGLPSDRFSAERTGGSVSTLTIQRTQQEDSAVYLCASSSIPSAGGDTQYFGPGTRLTVL.

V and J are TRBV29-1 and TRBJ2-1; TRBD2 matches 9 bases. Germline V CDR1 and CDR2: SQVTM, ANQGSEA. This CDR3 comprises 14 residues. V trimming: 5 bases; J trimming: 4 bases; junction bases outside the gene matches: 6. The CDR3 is CSVPNAGGYNEQFF. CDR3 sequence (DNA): TGCAGCGTTCCCAATGCGGGGGGGTACAATGAGCAGTTCTTC.

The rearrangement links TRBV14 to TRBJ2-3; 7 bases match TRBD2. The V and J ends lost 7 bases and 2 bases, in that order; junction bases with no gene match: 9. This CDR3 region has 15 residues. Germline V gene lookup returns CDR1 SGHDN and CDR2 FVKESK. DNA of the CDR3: TGTGCCAGCAACCTTGGGAGGGGACTCACAGATACGCAGTATTTT. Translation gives CASNLGRGLTDTQYF.